Each of the 28 T cell receptor beta chains below was sequenced from the same sample in a study of cytomegalovirus exposure and HLA in healthy donors (dated by TCRdb to about 2017). Libraries came from the immunoSEQ multiplex PCR assay. For the multiplex PCR, a mixture combining 60 forward primers for TCR Vbeta segments and 13 reverse primers for TCR Jbeta segments was used. TCRdb's version of the immuneACCESS table is confined to in-frame rearrangements and falls short of the full clone set. An unresolved V gene accounts for under half of the shortfall where checked; the remainder is of unknown origin. The sample includes under 200,000 clones, with around nine tenths observed a single time. Roughly 0.32% of the sample goes to the ten largest clones. Sequencing used PBMCs. These receptors were obtained from a woman in her thirties in good health and CMV-seronegative.

This rearrangement joins TRBV29-1 to TRBJ2-2; 9 positions agree with TRBD1. Germline V gene lookup returns CDR1 SQVTM and CDR2 ANQGSEA. The V and J ends lost 6 bases and 2 bases, in that order; junction bases with no gene match: 4. The CDR3 is 14 amino acids. The CDR3 region is CSVGGQGNTGELFF. CDR3 coding DNA: TGCAGCGTCGGGGGACAGGGCAACACCGGGGAGCTGTTTTTT.

This chain links TRBV6-1 with TRBJ2-7, with 7 bases identical to TRBD2. The CDR3 is 17 residues long. Germline assignment: CDR1 MNHNS and CDR2 SASEGT. V lost 0 bases and J lost 0; bases outside the gene matches: 8. The CDR3 region is CASSEARERGSSYEQYF. DNA of the CDR3: TGTGCCAGCAGTGAAGCGCGGGAGCGGGGAAGCTCCTACGAGCAGTACTTC.

This clone appeared a single time. The rearrangement links TRBV7-9 to TRBJ2-3; the D gene is possibly TRBD1 (6 bases). The CDR3 has 12 residues. Trimming shortened V by 8 bases and J by 2 bases, and 8 bases separated the two germline ends. Germline V CDR1 and CDR2: SEHNR, FQNEAQ (reference sequence). DNA of the CDR3: TGTGCCAGCGGGGGCCTCACAGATACGCAGTATTTT. This codes for CASGGLTDTQYF.

The chain couples TRBV25-1 to TRBJ2-2; the D gene is possibly TRBD2 (6 bases). The length of the CDR3 is 16 residues. Germline assignment: CDR1 MGHDK and CDR2 SYGVNS. Trimming stripped 3 bases from V and 0 bases from J, with 11 bases between. For the CDR3, the DNA is TGTGCCAGCAGTGACCTAGCGCGTTCGAACACCGGGGAGCTGTTTTTT. The encoded protein is CASSDLARSNTGELFF.

The V and J genes are TRBV10-2 and TRBJ2-1; tentatively, D is TRBD2 (6 bases). Germline V CDR1 and CDR2: WSHSY, SAAADI. Trimming took 3 bases from V and 14 from J, leaving 14 bases between them. This CDR3 has 12 residues. Here the CDR3 reads CASSEISGGKFF. The CDR3 coding sequence is TGCGCCAGCAGTGAAATCTCGGGCGGGAAGTTCTTC.

The chain has TRBV15 and TRBJ2-7; TRBD1 matches 7 bases. Trimming removed 2 bases from V and 2 bases from J; junction bases left unmatched: 6. The CDR3 is 15 amino acids. Germline CDR1 reads LNHNV; CDR2 reads YYDKDF (reference sequence). CDR3 in DNA: TGTGCCACCAGCAGATCCCCGGGACAGCCCTACGAGCAGTACTTC. Its translation: CATSRSPGQPYEQYF.

The chain combines TRBV15 with TRBJ2-6; D gene uncertain. This CDR3 contains 15 residues. Per germline, CDR1 LNHNV and CDR2 YYDKDF (reference sequence). V lost 0 bases and J 2 bases, leaving 5 bases between the germline ends. The CDR3 nucleotides are TGTGCCACCAGCAGAGACTCCCCTGGGGCCAACGTCCTGACTTTC. It encodes CATSRDSPGANVLTF.

This sequence joins TRBV18 and TRBJ2-7; maybe TRBD1 (6 bases). Germline-derived CDR1 and CDR2 are KGHSH and LQKENI. The CDR3 loop spans 15 amino acids. V lost 2 bases, J lost 0 bases, and 11 bases lay in between. For the CDR3, the DNA is TGTGCCAGCTCACCAGGGATAGGGGGCTCCTACGAGCAGTACTTC. Protein product: CASSPGIGGSYEQYF.

This clone appeared once. This chain joins TRBV28 and TRBJ2-3; 9 positions match TRBD1. V dropped 7 bases and J dropped 3; count of bases not matched to a gene: 8. The CDR3 is 15 amino acids. The germline V gene encodes CDR1 MDHEN and CDR2 SYDVKM. CDR3 residues: CASTFLGTGTDTQYF. CDR3 DNA sequence: TGTGCCAGCACATTCCTGGGGACAGGGACAGATACGCAGTATTTT.

The chain employs TRBV5-5 and TRBJ2-7; a weak D match, TRBD1 (5 bases). The ends were cut back, 0 bases at V and 6 bases at J, with 7 bases in the middle. Looked up from germline, CDR1 is SGHKS and CDR2 is YYEKEE (reference sequence). The CDR3 length is 12 residues. This CDR3 reads CASSLATGEQYF. DNA for the CDR3: TGTGCCAGCAGCTTGGCCACAGGCGAGCAGTACTTC.

In its sample, this clone was seen once. The V call is TRBV6-5, the J call TRBJ2-7; 8 positions agree with TRBD1. This CDR3 region has 11 residues. V was pared by 2 bases and J by 11 bases, with 2 bases of the junction left unmatched. Germline assignment: CDR1 MNHEY and CDR2 SVGAGI. CDR3 DNA: TGTGCCAGCAGTTACATGGACAGGGAGTACTTC. It codes for CASSYMDREYF.

The V and J genes are TRBV7-9 and TRBJ1-1, with TRBD1 matching 9 bases. Germline CDR1 SEHNR, CDR2 FQNEAQ (reference sequence). V shed 4 bases and J 7 bases; nucleotides not matched to a gene: 7. This CDR3 comprises 14 residues. The CDR3 DNA reads TGTGCCAGCAGCTCAGCCGGGACAGGGTATGAAGCTTTCTTT. Protein sequence: CASSSAGTGYEAFF.

This clone was detected only a few times. The chain recombines TRBV7-3 with TRBJ2-1, with D perhaps TRBD1 (6 bases). This CDR3 comprises 16 residues. V lost 1 base and J lost 5, with 15 bases in between. From germline, CDR1 is SGHTA and CDR2 FQGTGA. CDR3 loop: CASSLMGQGYDNEQFF. Here the CDR3 DNA reads TGTGCCAGCAGCTTAATGGGACAAGGGTACGACAATGAGCAGTTCTTC.

This clone was counted a single time. The chain recombines TRBV19 with TRBJ1-4; D possibly corresponds to TRBD1 (5 bases). V was shortened by 6 bases and J by 4 bases, with 15 bases between the two germline ends. Germline V gene lookup returns CDR1 LNHDA and CDR2 SQIVND (reference sequence). The CDR3 is made up of 15 amino acids. CDR3 residues: CASSPSGLNNEKLFF. DNA of the CDR3: TGTGCCAGTAGCCCCTCGGGACTAAATAATGAAAAACTGTTTTTT.

V gene TRBV11-3 combines with J gene TRBJ2-3, with a possible D match to TRBD1 (5 bases). Trimming shortened V by 5 bases and J by 4 bases, and 16 bases separated the two germline ends. Germline V gives CDR1 SGHNT, CDR2 YENEEA. The CDR3 length is 15 residues. CDR3 DNA sequence: TGTGCCAGCAGCCTCCGGGCGGCAGGGCCAGATACGCAGTATTTT. This gives the protein CASSLRAAGPDTQYF.

The V gene is TRBV7-9, the J gene TRBJ2-5, with D possibly TRBD2 on 5 matching bases. The germline gives CDR1 SEHNR, CDR2 FQNEAQ (reference sequence). This CDR3 comprises 13 residues. The V gene lost 6 bases and the J gene lost 10 bases, with 18 bases spanning the gap. CDR3 nucleotides: TGTGCCAGCAGTGCAACAAATTCGAGGGACCAGTACTTC. Translation: CASSATNSRDQYF.

This clone was seen only a few times. The rearrangement links TRBV7-9 to TRBJ2-7; D remains ambiguous. CDR1 SEHNR and CDR2 FQNEAQ come from the germline V gene (reference sequence). This CDR3 has 11 amino acids. Trimming stripped 5 bases from V and 1 base from J, with 3 bases between. This chain's CDR3 is CASSRSYEQYF. CDR3 DNA: TGTGCCAGCAGCCGGTCCTACGAGCAGTACTTC. Looking up the rest from reference TRBV7-9 and TRBJ2-7 gives the full variable domain: DTGVSQNPRHKITKRGQNVTFRCDPISEHNRLYWYRQTLGQGPEFLTYFQNEAQLEKSRLLSDRFSAERPKGSFSTLEIQRTEQGDSAMYLCASSRSYEQYFGPGTRLTVT.

As regards this clone: One junction end disagrees with the germline gene, perhaps due to a read error. The chain uses TRBV19 and TRBJ2-5, with 10 bases fitting TRBD2. This CDR3 contains 15 residues. Germline values: CDR1 LNHDA, CDR2 SQIVND (reference sequence). Here the CDR3 reads CAGSGSGRATETQYF. CDR3 nucleotide sequence: TGTGCCGGTAGTGGAAGCGGGAGGGCCACAGAGACCCAGTACTTC.

The chain links TRBV5-5 to TRBJ2-7, with D tentatively TRBD2 (5 bases). Germline CDR1 SGHKS, CDR2 YYEKEE (reference sequence). V lost 4 bases to trimming and J lost 5 bases, with 10 bases between them. This CDR3 comprises 12 residues. In DNA form, the CDR3 reads TGTGCCAGCAGCCACCCCGGGAACGAGCAGTACTTC. Translating gives CASSHPGNEQYF. Complete variable domain (other parts from reference TRBV5-5 and TRBJ2-7): DAGVTQSPTHLIKTRGQQVTLRCSPISGHKSVSWYQQVLGQGPQFIFQYYEKEERGRGNFPDRFSARQFPNYSSELNVNALLLGDSALYLCASSHPGNEQYFGPGTRLTVT.

The genes are TRBV7-6 and TRBJ2-5; a possible D gene is TRBD1 (6 bases). The V end lost 3 bases, the J end lost 5 bases, and 19 bases lay between the germline ends. Per germline, CDR1 SGHVS and CDR2 FNYEAQ. The CDR3 length is 16 residues. CDR3 bases: TGTGCCAGCAGCTTTTTCCCGGTGGGGGCTGGGGAGACCCAGTACTTC. Its translation: CASSFFPVGAGETQYF.

This clone was seen more than once but under ten times. V and J are TRBV18 and TRBJ1-4; 8 positions match TRBD1. CDR1 and CDR2 (germline): KGHSH, LQKENI. This CDR3 has 16 residues. J lost 5 bases, V lost 4 bases, and 9 bases had no gene match. CDR3 in amino acids: CASSLHRTGGNEKLFF. As DNA, the CDR3 is TGTGCCAGCTCACTCCACCGCACAGGGGGAAATGAAAAACTGTTTTTT.

The rearrangement links TRBV28 to TRBJ2-7; 7 bases match TRBD1. Germline V lookup: CDR1 MDHEN, CDR2 SYDVKM. The CDR3 spans 16 residues. V shed 2 bases, J shed 0 bases, and the junction held 7 bases outside the gene matches. Here the CDR3 reads CASSLPQGETSYEQYF. CDR3 DNA: TGTGCCAGCAGTTTACCTCAGGGGGAGACCTCCTACGAGCAGTACTTC.

This rearrangement joins TRBV11-2 to TRBJ2-7; D is uncertain. The CDR3 has 15 residues. Germline V gene data show CDR1 as SGHAT and CDR2 as FQNNGV. Trimming took off 1 base at V and 0 bases at J, with 10 bases between the two ends. In nucleotides, the CDR3 is TGTGCCAGCAGCTTAGGGCCCTCTGGCTCCTACGAGCAGTACTTC. It specifies CASSLGPSGSYEQYF.

The chain uses TRBV27 and TRBJ2-7; D might be TRBD1 (5 bases). V lost 6 bases and J 0 bases, leaving 6 bases between the germline ends. CDR3 length: 12 amino acids. CDR1 MNHEY and CDR2 SMNVEV come from the germline V gene (reference sequence). CDR3 amino acids: CASRGLSYEQYF. The CDR3 DNA sequence: TGTGCCAGCAGGGGGCTCTCCTACGAGCAGTACTTC.

The rearrangement links TRBV5-1 to TRBJ2-1, with TRBD2 identical over 8 bases. CDR1 and CDR2 from the germline V gene are SGHRS and YFSETQ. The CDR3 runs to 15 residues. V trimming: 2 bases; J trimming: 7 bases; junction bases outside the gene matches: 8. The CDR3 sequence: CASSLQAGVGNEQFF. Here the CDR3 DNA reads TGCGCCAGCAGCTTACAAGCGGGGGTTGGGAATGAGCAGTTCTTC.

The chain uses TRBV11-1 and TRBJ2-3, with D perhaps TRBD1 (6 bases). V gave up 2 bases and J gave up 0 bases, with 9 bases separating them. This CDR3 region has 15 residues. CDR1 and CDR2 from the germline V gene are SGHAT and FQDESV (reference sequence). CDR3 nucleotide sequence: TGTGCCAGCAGCTTATGGGGGCCTAGCACAGATACGCAGTATTTT. It encodes CASSLWGPSTDTQYF.

The chain links TRBV5-1 to TRBJ2-1, with 7 bases fitting TRBD2. This CDR3 has 13 residues. Germline lookup yields CDR1 SGHRS and CDR2 YFSETQ. Losses at the gene ends were 6 bases for V and 5 bases for J; bases not matched to a gene: 5. CDR3 region: CASTLADNNEQFF. The CDR3, as DNA: TGCGCCAGCACCCTAGCGGACAACAATGAGCAGTTCTTC.

This chain uses TRBV10-2 with TRBJ2-2; 10 bases match TRBD1. CDR1 is WSHSY and CDR2 is SAAADI in the germline V gene. V shed 7 bases and J 2 bases; nucleotides not matched to a gene: 4. This CDR3 spans 15 amino acids. The CDR3 reads CASMGQGPNTGELFF. In nucleotides, the CDR3 is TGCGCCAGCATGGGACAGGGGCCAAACACCGGGGAGCTGTTTTTT.